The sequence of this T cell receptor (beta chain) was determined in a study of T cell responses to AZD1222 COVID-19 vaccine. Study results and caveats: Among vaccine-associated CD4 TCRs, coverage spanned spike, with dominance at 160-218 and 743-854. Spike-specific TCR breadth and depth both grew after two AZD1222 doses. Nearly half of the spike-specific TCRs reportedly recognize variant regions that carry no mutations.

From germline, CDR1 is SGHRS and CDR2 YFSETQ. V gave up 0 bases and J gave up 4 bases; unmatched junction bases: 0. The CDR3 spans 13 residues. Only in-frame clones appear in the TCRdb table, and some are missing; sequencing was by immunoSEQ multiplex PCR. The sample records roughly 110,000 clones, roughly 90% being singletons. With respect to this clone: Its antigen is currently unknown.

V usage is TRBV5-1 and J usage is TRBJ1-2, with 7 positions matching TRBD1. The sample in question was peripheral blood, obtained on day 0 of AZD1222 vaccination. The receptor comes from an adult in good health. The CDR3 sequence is CASSLDRGYGYTF. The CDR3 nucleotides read TGCGCCAGCAGCTTGGACAGGGGCTATGGCTACACCTTC.